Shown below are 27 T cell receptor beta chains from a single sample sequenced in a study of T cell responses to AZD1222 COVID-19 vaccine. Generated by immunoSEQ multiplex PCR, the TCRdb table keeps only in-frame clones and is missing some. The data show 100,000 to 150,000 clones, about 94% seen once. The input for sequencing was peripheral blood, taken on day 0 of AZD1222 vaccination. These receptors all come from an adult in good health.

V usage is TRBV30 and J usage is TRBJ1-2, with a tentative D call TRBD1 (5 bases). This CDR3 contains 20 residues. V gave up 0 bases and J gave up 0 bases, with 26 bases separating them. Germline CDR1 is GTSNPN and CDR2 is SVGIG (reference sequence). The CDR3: CAWSVPHHRSAPTTNYGYTF. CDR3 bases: TGTGCCTGGAGTGTACCCCACCACAGGTCGGCCCCTACGACTAACTATGGCTACACCTTC. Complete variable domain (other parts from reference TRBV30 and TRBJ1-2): SQTIHQWPATLVQPVGSPLSLECTVEGTSNPNLYWYRQAAGRGLQLLFYSVGIGQISSEVPQNLSASRPQDRQFILSSKKLLLSDSGFYLCAWSVPHHRSAPTTNYGYTFGSGTRLTVV.

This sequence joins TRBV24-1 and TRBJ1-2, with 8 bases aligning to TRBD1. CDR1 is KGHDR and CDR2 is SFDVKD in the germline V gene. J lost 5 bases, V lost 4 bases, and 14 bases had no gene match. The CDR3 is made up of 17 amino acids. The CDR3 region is CATSETNDRGPAYGYTF. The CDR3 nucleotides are TGTGCCACCAGTGAAACGAACGACAGGGGACCAGCGTATGGCTACACCTTC.

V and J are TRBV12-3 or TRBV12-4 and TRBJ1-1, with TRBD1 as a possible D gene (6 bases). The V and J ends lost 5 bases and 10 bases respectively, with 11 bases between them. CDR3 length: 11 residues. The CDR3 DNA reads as TGTGCCAGCAGTGAGGGGGAAGGAGCTTTCTTT. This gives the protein CASSEGEGAFF.

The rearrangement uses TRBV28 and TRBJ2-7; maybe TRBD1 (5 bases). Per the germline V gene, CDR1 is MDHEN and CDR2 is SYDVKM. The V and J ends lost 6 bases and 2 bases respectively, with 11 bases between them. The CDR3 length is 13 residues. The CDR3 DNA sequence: TGTGCCAGCAGCAGACAGTTACCCTACGAGCAGTACTTC. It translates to CASSRQLPYEQYF.

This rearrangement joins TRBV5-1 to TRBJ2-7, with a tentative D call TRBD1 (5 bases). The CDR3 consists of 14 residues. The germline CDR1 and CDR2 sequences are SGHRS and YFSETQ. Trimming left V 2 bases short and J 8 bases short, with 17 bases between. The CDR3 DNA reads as TGCGCCAGCAGCTTTCAGGAAGGACAAACGAAGCAGTACTTC. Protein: CASSFQEGQTKQYF.

CDR3 in DNA: TGTGCCAGCAGAGGGGACAATTATCAGCCCCAGCATTTT. Translation gives CASRGDNYQPQHF. The V call is TRBV6-5, the J call TRBJ1-5; D might be TRBD1 (6 bases). The germline V gene has CDR1 MNHEY and CDR2 SVGAGI. Trimming left V 6 bases short and J 5 bases short, with 11 bases between. CDR3 length: 13 residues.

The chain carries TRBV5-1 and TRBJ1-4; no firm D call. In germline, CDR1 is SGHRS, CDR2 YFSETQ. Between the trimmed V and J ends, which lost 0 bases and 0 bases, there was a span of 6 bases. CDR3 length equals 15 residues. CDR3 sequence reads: CASSLEWATNEKLFF. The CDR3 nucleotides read TGCGCCAGCAGCTTGGAATGGGCAACTAATGAAAAACTGTTTTTT.

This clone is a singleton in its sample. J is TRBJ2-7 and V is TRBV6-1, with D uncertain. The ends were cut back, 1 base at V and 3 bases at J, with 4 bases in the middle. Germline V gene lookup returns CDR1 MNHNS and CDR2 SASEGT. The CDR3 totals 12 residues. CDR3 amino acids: CASSEGDYEQYF. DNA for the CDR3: TGTGCCAGCAGTGAAGGGGACTACGAGCAGTACTTC.

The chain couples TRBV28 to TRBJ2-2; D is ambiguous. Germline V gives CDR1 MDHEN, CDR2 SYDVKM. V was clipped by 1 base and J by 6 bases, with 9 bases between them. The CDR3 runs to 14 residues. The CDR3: CASSLYSSSGELFF. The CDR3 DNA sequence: TGTGCCAGCAGTTTATACTCGTCCTCCGGGGAGCTGTTTTTT.

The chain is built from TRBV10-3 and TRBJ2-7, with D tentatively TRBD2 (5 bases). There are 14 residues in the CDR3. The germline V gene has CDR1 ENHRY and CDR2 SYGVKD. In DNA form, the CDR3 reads TGTGCGGTTTCTTCGGGGATAAAGACCTACGAGCAGTACTTC. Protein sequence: CAVSSGIKTYEQYF.

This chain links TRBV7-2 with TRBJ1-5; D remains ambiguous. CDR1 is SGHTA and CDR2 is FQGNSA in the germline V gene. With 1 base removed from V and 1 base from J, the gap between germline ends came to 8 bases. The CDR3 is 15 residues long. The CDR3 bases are TGTGCCAGCAGCTTAGGAAAGGCAAGCAATCAGCCCCAGCATTTT. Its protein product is CASSLGKASNQPQHF.

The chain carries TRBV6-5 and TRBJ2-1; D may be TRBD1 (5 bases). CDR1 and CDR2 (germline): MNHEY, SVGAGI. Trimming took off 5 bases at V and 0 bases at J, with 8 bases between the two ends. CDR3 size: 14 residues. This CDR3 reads CASSQGFSYNEQFF. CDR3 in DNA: TGTGCCAGCAGTCAGGGTTTCTCCTACAATGAGCAGTTCTTC.

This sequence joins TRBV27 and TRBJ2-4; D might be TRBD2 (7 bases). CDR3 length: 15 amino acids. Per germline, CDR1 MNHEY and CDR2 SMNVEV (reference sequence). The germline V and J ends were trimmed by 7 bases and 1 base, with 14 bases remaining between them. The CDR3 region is CASTGGGGAKNIQYF. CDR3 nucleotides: TGTGCCAGCACCGGGGGAGGGGGGGCCAAAAACATTCAGTACTTC.

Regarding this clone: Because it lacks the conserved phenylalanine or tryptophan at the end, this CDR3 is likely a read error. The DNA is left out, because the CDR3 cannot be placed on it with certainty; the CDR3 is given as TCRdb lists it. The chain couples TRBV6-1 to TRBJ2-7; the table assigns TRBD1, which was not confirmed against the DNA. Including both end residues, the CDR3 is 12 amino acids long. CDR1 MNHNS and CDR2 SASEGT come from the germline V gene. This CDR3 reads CASSERGQGMID.

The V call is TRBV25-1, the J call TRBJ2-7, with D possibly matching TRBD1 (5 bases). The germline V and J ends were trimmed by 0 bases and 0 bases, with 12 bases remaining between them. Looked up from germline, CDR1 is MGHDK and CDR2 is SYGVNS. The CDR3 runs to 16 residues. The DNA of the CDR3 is TGTGCCAGCAGTGAATATCGTCAGGGCAGCTCCTACGAGCAGTACTTC. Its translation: CASSEYRQGSSYEQYF.

The CDR3 DNA follows: TGTGCCAGCAGCCAAGAGCCGGTAGAGACCCAGTACTTC. This codes for CASSQEPVETQYF. The V call is TRBV4-2, the J call TRBJ2-5; D is ambiguous. V lost 0 bases to trimming and J lost 4 bases, with 6 bases between them. The CDR3 has 13 amino acids. The germline CDR1 and CDR2 sequences are LGHNA and YNFKEQ.

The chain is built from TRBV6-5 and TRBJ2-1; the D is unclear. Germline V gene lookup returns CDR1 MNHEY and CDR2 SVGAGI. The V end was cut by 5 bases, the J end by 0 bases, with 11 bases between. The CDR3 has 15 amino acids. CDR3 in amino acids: CASSSPPDSYNEQFF. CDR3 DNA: TGTGCCAGCAGTAGCCCTCCAGACTCCTACAATGAGCAGTTCTTC.

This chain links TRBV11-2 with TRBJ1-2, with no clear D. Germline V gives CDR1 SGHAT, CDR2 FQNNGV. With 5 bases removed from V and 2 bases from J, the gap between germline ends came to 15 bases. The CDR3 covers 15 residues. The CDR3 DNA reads TGTGCCAGCAGCCAGTTTATCTGGGAAAACTATGGCTACACCTTC. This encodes CASSQFIWENYGYTF.

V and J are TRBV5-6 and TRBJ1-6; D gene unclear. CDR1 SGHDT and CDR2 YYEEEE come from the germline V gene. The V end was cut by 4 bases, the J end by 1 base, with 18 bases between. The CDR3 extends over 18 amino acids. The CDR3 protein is CASSRTISAWSYNSPLHF. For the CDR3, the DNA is TGTGCCAGCAGCCGTACCATAAGTGCCTGGTCCTATAATTCACCCCTCCACTTT.

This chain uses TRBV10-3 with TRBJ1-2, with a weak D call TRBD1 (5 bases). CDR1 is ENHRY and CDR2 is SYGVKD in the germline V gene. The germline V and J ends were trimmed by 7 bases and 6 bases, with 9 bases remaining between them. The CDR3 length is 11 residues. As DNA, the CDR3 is TGTGCCATCACCGGGGACGATGGCTACACCTTC. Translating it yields CAITGDDGYTF.

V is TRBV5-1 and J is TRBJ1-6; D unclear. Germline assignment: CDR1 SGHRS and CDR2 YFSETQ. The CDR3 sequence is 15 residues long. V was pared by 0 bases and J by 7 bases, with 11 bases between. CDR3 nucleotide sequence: TGCGCCAGCAGCTTGGATGTAGGGAACAATTCACCCCTCCACTTT. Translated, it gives CASSLDVGNNSPLHF.

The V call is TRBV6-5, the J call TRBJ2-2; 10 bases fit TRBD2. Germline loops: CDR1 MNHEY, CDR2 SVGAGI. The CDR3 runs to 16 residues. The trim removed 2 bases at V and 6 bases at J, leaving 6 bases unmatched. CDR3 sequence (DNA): TGTGCCAGCAGTTACGGAAGCGGGAGGGGGGCCGGGGAGCTGTTTTTT. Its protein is CASSYGSGRGAGELFF.

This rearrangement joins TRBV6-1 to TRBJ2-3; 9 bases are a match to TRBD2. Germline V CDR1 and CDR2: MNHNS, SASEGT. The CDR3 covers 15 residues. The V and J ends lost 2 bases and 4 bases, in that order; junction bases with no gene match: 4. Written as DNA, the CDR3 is TGTGCCAGCAGTGAACCGGGACTAGCTGCAGATACGCAGTATTTT. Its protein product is CASSEPGLAADTQYF.

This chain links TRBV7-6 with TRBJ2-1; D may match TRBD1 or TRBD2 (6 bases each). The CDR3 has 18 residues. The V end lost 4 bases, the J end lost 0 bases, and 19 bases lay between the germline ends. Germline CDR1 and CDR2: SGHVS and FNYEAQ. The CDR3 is CASSSRIPGAHSYNEQFF. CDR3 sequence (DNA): TGTGCCAGCAGCTCGAGAATACCGGGGGCCCACTCCTACAATGAGCAGTTCTTC.

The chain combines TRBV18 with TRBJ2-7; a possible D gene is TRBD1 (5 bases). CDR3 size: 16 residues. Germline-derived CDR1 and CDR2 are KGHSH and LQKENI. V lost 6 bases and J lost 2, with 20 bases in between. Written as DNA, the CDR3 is TGTGCCAGCTCCTCCGTAACCAGGGTAGGGGCCTACGAGCAGTACTTC. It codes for CASSSVTRVGAYEQYF.

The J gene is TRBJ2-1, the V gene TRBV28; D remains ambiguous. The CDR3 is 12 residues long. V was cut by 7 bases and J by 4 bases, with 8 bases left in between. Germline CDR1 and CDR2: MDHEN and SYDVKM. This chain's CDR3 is CASTGRYNEQFF. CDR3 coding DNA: TGTGCCAGCACCGGCAGGTACAATGAGCAGTTCTTC.

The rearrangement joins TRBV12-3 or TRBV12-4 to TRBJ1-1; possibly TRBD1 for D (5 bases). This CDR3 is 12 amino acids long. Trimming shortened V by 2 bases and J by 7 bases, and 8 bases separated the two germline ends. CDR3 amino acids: CASSLTGIEAFF. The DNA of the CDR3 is TGTGCCAGCAGTTTAACAGGCATTGAAGCTTTCTTT.